These 10 T cell receptor beta chains came from one sample sequenced in a study of T cell responses to AZD1222 COVID-19 vaccine. The data were produced by immunoSEQ multiplex PCR, yet TCRdb's version contains in-frame clones alone and is incomplete. The repertoire holds 150,000 or so clones, with around 93% as singletons. The specimen comprised peripheral blood, sampled 28 days after the second AZD1222 dose. Receptors were obtained from an adult who received the AZD1222 COVID-19 vaccine.

The rearrangement links TRBV4-3 to TRBJ2-1, with TRBD2 identical over 8 bases. V lost 2 bases, J lost 9 bases, and 12 bases stayed unmatched. This CDR3 contains 16 residues. CDR1 and CDR2 from the germline V gene are LGHNA and YSLEER. DNA for the CDR3: TGCGCCAGCAGCCAACGAGGGAATAGCGGGAAGTCTGAGCAGTTCTTC. It translates to CASSQRGNSGKSEQFF.

In the case of this clone: The sample holds other DNA sequences that translate to the same CDR3. The chain employs TRBV5-1 and TRBJ1-2, with TRBD1 matching over 7 bases. Trimming removed 4 bases from V and 8 bases from J; junction bases left unmatched: 5. Per germline, CDR1 SGHRS and CDR2 YFSETQ. The CDR3 is made up of 12 amino acids. CDR3 protein: CASSLEGGGYTF. The CDR3, as DNA: TGCGCCAGCAGCCTCGAAGGGGGCGGCTACACCTTC.

This clone was seen once. The V and J genes are TRBV6-5 and TRBJ1-2, with 8 bases aligning to TRBD1. The CDR3 consists of 14 residues. With V trimmed by 8 bases and J by 5 bases, 10 bases remained unmatched. Looked up from germline, CDR1 is MNHEY and CDR2 is SVGAGI. The CDR3 DNA is TGTGCCAGCCGGACGTCCAGGACAGGGTATGGCTACACCTTC. It codes for CASRTSRTGYGYTF.

The chain employs TRBV21-1 and TRBJ2-5; the DNA was not used to check the table's D call, TRBD1. TRBV21-1 is tagged as a pseudogene. This CDR3 comprises 19 residues. DNA for the CDR3: TGTGCCAGCAGCAAACTCCATCGAAGATATCAGGGCGTCCAGGAGACCCAGTACTTC. Translated, it gives CASSKLHRRYQGVQETQYF.

The chain joins TRBV30 to TRBJ2-7; D is possibly TRBD1 (5 bases). This CDR3 has 11 residues. V was cut by 8 bases and J by 5 bases, with 13 bases left in between. Germline CDR1 and CDR2: GTSNPN and SVGIG (reference sequence). CDR3 loop: CARRAGNEQYF. CDR3 coding DNA: TGTGCCCGCCGTGCAGGGAACGAGCAGTACTTC.

The chain recombines TRBV9 with TRBJ1-2; unclear D gene. With 8 bases removed from V and 7 bases from J, the gap between germline ends came to 9 bases. This CDR3 has 10 residues. Looked up from germline, CDR1 is SGDLS and CDR2 is YYNGEE. CDR3 loop: CASGDRGYTF. The CDR3 DNA is TGTGCCAGTGGGGATCGTGGCTACACCTTC. The whole variable domain, filled in from reference TRBV9 and TRBJ1-2, reads DSGVTQTPKHLITATGQRVTLRCSPRSGDLSVYWYQQSLDQGLQFLIQYYNGEERAKGNILERFSAQQFPDLHSELNLSSLELGDSALYFCASGDRGYTFGSGTRLTVV.

This chain connects TRBV19 to TRBJ2-1, with D unresolved. Germline CDR1 reads LNHDA; CDR2 reads SQIVND (reference sequence). The CDR3 has 13 residues. V lost 9 bases and J lost 6, with 15 bases in between. CDR3 protein: CASRPPEANEQFF. The DNA of the CDR3 is TGTGCCAGCAGACCACCTGAGGCCAATGAGCAGTTCTTC.

The chain uses TRBV10-3 and TRBJ1-4, with D possibly TRBD1 on 5 matching bases. The length of the CDR3 is 13 residues. Trimming shortened V by 8 bases and J by 0 bases, and 7 bases separated the two germline ends. Germline V gives CDR1 ENHRY, CDR2 SYGVKD. CDR3 protein: CAIGASTNEKLFF. CDR3 nucleotide sequence: TGTGCCATCGGGGCTTCAACTAATGAAAAACTGTTTTTT.

The V call is TRBV6-4, the J call TRBJ2-3, with TRBD2 matching 9 bases. The CDR3 extends over 16 amino acids. The germline V gene encodes CDR1 MRHNA and CDR2 SNTAGT. The V gene end was trimmed by 1 base and the J gene end by 1 base; junction bases not matched to a gene: 3. CDR3 nucleotides: TGTGCCAGCAGTGACTTGGCTAGCGGGGGCACAGATACGCAGTATTTT. The encoded protein is CASSDLASGGTDTQYF.

On this clone itself: A read error may explain this, as a much larger clone is one base away. The chain combines TRBV11-3 with TRBJ1-1; unclear D gene. CDR1 and CDR2 (germline): SGHNT, YENEEA. The germline V and J ends were trimmed by 1 base and 1 base, with 4 bases remaining between them. The CDR3 totals 13 residues. CDR3 sequence: CASSLGGNTEAFF. DNA for the CDR3: TGTGCCAGCAGCTTAGGAGGGAACACTGAAGCTTTCTTT.